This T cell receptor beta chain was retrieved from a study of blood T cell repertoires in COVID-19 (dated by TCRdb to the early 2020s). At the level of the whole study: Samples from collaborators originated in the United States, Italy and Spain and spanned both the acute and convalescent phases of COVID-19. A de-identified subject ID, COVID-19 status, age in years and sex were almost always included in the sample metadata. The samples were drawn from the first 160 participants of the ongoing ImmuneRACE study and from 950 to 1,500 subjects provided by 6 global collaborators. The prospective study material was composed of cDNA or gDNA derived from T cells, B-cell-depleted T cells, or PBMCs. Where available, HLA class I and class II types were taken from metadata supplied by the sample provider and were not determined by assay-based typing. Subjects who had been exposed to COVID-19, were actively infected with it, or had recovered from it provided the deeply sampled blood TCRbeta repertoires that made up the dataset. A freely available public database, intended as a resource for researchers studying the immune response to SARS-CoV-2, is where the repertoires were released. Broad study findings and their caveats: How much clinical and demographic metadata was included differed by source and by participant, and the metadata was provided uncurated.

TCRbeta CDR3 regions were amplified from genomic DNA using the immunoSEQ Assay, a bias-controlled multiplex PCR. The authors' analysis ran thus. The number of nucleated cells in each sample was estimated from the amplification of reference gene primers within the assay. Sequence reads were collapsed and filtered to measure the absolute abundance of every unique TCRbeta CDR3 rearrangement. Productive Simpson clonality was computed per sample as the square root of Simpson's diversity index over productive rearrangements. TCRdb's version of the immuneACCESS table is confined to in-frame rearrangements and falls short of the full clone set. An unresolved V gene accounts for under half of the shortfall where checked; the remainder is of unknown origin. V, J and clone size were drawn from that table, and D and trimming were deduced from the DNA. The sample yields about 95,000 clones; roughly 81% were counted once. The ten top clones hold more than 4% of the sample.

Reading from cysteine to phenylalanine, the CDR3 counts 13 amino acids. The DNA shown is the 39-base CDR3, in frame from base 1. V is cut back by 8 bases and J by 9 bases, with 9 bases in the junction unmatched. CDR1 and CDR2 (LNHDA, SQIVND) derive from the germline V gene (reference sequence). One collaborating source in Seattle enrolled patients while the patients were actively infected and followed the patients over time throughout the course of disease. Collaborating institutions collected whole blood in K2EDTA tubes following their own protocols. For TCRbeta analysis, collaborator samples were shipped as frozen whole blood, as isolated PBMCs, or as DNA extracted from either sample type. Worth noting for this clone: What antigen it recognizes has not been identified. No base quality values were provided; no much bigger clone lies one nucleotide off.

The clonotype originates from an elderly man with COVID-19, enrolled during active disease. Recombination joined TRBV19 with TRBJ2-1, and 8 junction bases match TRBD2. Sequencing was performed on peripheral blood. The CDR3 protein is CASSQRGLGEQFF. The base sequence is TGTGCCAGTTCTCAGCGGGGGTTGGGTGAGCAGTTCTTC.